The rows below give T cell receptor beta chains drawn from one sample of a study of PD-L1 blockade in urothelial cancer. TCRdb's copy holds only in-frame clones and misses some; the assay was immunoSEQ multiplex PCR. Of fewer than 45,000 clones in the sample, around 79% were seen once. This specimen was PBMCs, taken around atezolizumab (anti-PD-L1) treatment. The receptors stem from a man aged 65 to 85 with urothelial cancer. CDR3s include the opening cysteine and the closing phenylalanine or tryptophan. The D gene is left open where the match is weak. Clone size is not always given. Where it is, it says once, few, many or a class for expanded clones.

CDR3aa: CASLSDITQTQYF
CDR3nt: TGTGCTAGTCTCTCGGACATAACGCAGACCCAGTACTTC
d_gene: .
abundance: .
j_gene: TRBJ2-5
v_gene: TRBV12-5

CDR3aa: CASSPPGQGANTGELFF
CDR3nt: TGTGCCAGCTCACCACCGGGACAGGGGGCGAACACCGGGGAGCTGTTTTTT
d_gene: TRBD1
abundance: .
j_gene: TRBJ2-2
v_gene: TRBV18

CDR3aa: CASSPGGSRSYEQYF
CDR3nt: TGTGCCAGCAGCCCGGGTGGCAGTCGCTCCTACGAGCAGTACTTC
d_gene: .
abundance: .
j_gene: TRBJ2-7
v_gene: TRBV2

CDR3aa: CASGAQVPYEQYF
CDR3nt: TGTGCCAGCGGAGCACAGGTACCCTACGAGCAGTACTTC
d_gene: .
abundance: once
j_gene: TRBJ2-7
v_gene: TRBV28

CDR3aa: CAWSVVQGGSPLHF
CDR3nt: TGTGCCTGGAGTGTAGTACAGGGCGGATCACCCCTCCACTTT
d_gene: .
abundance: few
j_gene: TRBJ1-6
v_gene: TRBV30

CDR3aa: CASRGQGKNTEAFF
CDR3nt: TGTGCCAGCAGAGGACAGGGGAAGAACACTGAAGCTTTCTTT
d_gene: TRBD1
abundance: .
j_gene: TRBJ1-1
v_gene: TRBV6-5

CDR3aa: CASRPGGWETQYF
CDR3nt: TGTGCCAGCAGACCCGGGGGGTGGGAGACCCAGTACTTC
d_gene: TRBD2
abundance: .
j_gene: TRBJ2-5
v_gene: TRBV6-5

CDR3aa: CASSSIGRASSYNEQFF
CDR3nt: TGTGCCAGCTCATCGATCGGGCGGGCGAGCTCCTACAATGAGCAGTTCTTC
d_gene: .
abundance: .
j_gene: TRBJ2-1
v_gene: TRBV18

CDR3aa: CASSFNNRNTEAFF
CDR3nt: TGTGCCAGCAGCTTTAATAACAGGAACACTGAAGCTTTCTTT
d_gene: .
abundance: .
j_gene: TRBJ1-1
v_gene: TRBV7-2

CDR3aa: CASRKSSGANVLTF
CDR3nt: TGTGCCAGCAGAAAGAGCTCTGGGGCCAACGTCCTGACTTTC
d_gene: .
abundance: .
j_gene: TRBJ2-6
v_gene: TRBV2

CDR3aa: CASSDTLTGTYGYTF
CDR3nt: TGTGCCAGCAGTGATACCTTGACAGGGACCTATGGCTACACCTTC
d_gene: TRBD1
abundance: .
j_gene: TRBJ1-2
v_gene: TRBV2

CDR3aa: CASRTGMSYEQYF
CDR3nt: TGTGCCAGCAGGACAGGGATGTCCTACGAGCAGTACTTC
d_gene: TRBD1
abundance: .
j_gene: TRBJ2-7
v_gene: TRBV28

CDR3aa: CASSFEEGPYNEQFF
CDR3nt: TGTGCCAGCAGTTTTGAGGAGGGACCCTACAATGAGCAGTTCTTC
d_gene: .
abundance: .
j_gene: TRBJ2-1
v_gene: TRBV27

CDR3aa: CASSFMGQGYVETQYF
CDR3nt: TGTGCCAGCAGCTTTATGGGACAGGGATATGTGGAGACCCAGTACTTC
d_gene: TRBD1
abundance: .
j_gene: TRBJ2-5
v_gene: TRBV7-9

CDR3aa: CASSEVSSTYTGELFF
CDR3nt: TGTGCCAGCAGTGAAGTGTCTAGTACGTACACCGGGGAGCTGTTTTTT
d_gene: .
abundance: .
j_gene: TRBJ2-2
v_gene: TRBV2

CDR3aa: CASSLAPAGAYEQYF
CDR3nt: TGTGCCAGCAGCTTAGCCCCAGCGGGGGCCTACGAGCAGTACTTC
d_gene: TRBD2
abundance: once
j_gene: TRBJ2-7
v_gene: TRBV7-2

CDR3aa: CASSTKGQGASSDQYF
CDR3nt: TGTGCCAGCAGCACCAAAGGACAGGGGGCTTCATCTGACCAGTACTTC
d_gene: TRBD1
abundance: .
j_gene: TRBJ2-5
v_gene: TRBV9

CDR3aa: CSVGIQGRDGYTF
CDR3nt: TGCAGCGTTGGTATACAGGGGAGAGATGGCTACACCTTC
d_gene: TRBD1
abundance: .
j_gene: TRBJ1-2
v_gene: TRBV29-1

CDR3aa: CASRTGTAPSSPLHF
CDR3nt: TGTGCCAGTAGGACAGGGACAGCTCCTAGTTCACCCCTCCACTTT
d_gene: TRBD1
abundance: .
j_gene: TRBJ1-6
v_gene: TRBV19

CDR3aa: CASSRGGSGANVLTF
CDR3nt: TGTGCCAGCAGTCGGGGGGGCTCTGGGGCCAACGTCCTGACTTTC
d_gene: TRBD2
abundance: .
j_gene: TRBJ2-6
v_gene: TRBV6-5

CDR3aa: CATTPGLNQPQHF
CDR3nt: TGTGCCACCACCCCGGGGTTAAATCAGCCCCAGCATTTT
d_gene: .
abundance: .
j_gene: TRBJ1-5
v_gene: TRBV15

CDR3aa: CASSLGLAGGYNEQFF
CDR3nt: TGCGCCAGCAGCTTGGGACTAGCGGGAGGGTACAATGAGCAGTTCTTC
d_gene: TRBD2
abundance: once
j_gene: TRBJ2-1
v_gene: TRBV5-1

CDR3aa: CASSFGTTPYEQYF
CDR3nt: TGTGCCAGCAGTTTTGGGACTACCCCCTACGAGCAGTACTTC
d_gene: TRBD2
abundance: .
j_gene: TRBJ2-7
v_gene: TRBV6-5

CDR3aa: CASSSTGSYEQYF
CDR3nt: TGTGCCAGCAGTTCGACAGGGTCCTACGAGCAGTACTTC
d_gene: TRBD1
abundance: .
j_gene: TRBJ2-7
v_gene: TRBV28

CDR3aa: CASSLDLGTGSYF
CDR3nt: TGTGCCAGCAGCTTAGATCTTGGGACAGGTAGTTACTTC
d_gene: TRBD1
abundance: .
j_gene: TRBJ2-7
v_gene: TRBV11-2

CDR3aa: CASSPGSGTGGASFF
CDR3nt: TGTGCCAGCTCACCAGGGTCCGGGACAGGGGGCGCTTCTTTCTTT
d_gene: TRBD1
abundance: .
j_gene: TRBJ1-1
v_gene: TRBV18

CDR3aa: CASSHAGNTEAFF
CDR3nt: TGTGCCAGCAGCCACGCGGGGAACACTGAAGCTTTCTTT
d_gene: .
abundance: few
j_gene: TRBJ1-1
v_gene: TRBV11-2

CDR3aa: CASSLTGPYGYTF
CDR3nt: TGTGCCAGCAGTCTAACAGGCCCCTATGGCTACACCTTC
d_gene: .
abundance: .
j_gene: TRBJ1-2
v_gene: TRBV28

CDR3aa: CASSLDRELFRGYTF
CDR3nt: TGTGCCAGCAGCCTAGACAGGGAACTTTTCCGGGGCTACACCTTC
d_gene: TRBD1
abundance: .
j_gene: TRBJ1-2
v_gene: TRBV9

CDR3aa: CASSRRDSSNQPQHF
CDR3nt: TGTGCCAGCAGCCGCAGGGATTCTAGCAATCAGCCCCAGCATTTT
d_gene: .
abundance: .
j_gene: TRBJ1-5
v_gene: TRBV7-8

CDR3aa: CASSPPTGGLGQPQHF
CDR3nt: TGTGCCAGCAGTCCCCCCACGGGGGGCCTGGGGCAGCCCCAGCATTTT
d_gene: .
abundance: .
j_gene: TRBJ1-5
v_gene: TRBV28

CDR3aa: CASSLASGGVTDTQYF
CDR3nt: TGTGCCAGCAGCTTAGCGTCAGGGGGCGTCACAGATACGCAGTATTTT
d_gene: TRBD1
abundance: .
j_gene: TRBJ2-3
v_gene: TRBV7-6

CDR3aa: CASSRSKGGNQPQHF
CDR3nt: TGTGCCAGTAGTAGATCGAAGGGAGGCAATCAGCCCCAGCATTTT
d_gene: .
abundance: .
j_gene: TRBJ1-5
v_gene: TRBV19

CDR3aa: CASSEVWASGANTGELFF
CDR3nt: TGTGCCAGCAGTGAAGTTTGGGCTAGCGGCGCGAACACCGGGGAGCTGTTTTTT
d_gene: TRBD2
abundance: .
j_gene: TRBJ2-2
v_gene: TRBV2

CDR3aa: CASSHSASRNQPQHF
CDR3nt: TGTGCCAGCAGCCACTCCGCTAGTCGCAATCAGCCCCAGCATTTT
d_gene: .
abundance: .
j_gene: TRBJ1-5
v_gene: TRBV5-6

CDR3aa: CATGGGYEQYF
CDR3nt: TGTGCCACGGGAGGTGGCTACGAGCAGTACTTC
d_gene: TRBD2
abundance: many
j_gene: TRBJ2-7
v_gene: TRBV19

CDR3aa: CASKTVNTEAFF
CDR3nt: TGTGCCAGCAAAACGGTGAACACTGAAGCTTTCTTT
d_gene: .
abundance: .
j_gene: TRBJ1-1
v_gene: TRBV6-5

CDR3aa: CASSLLDSSAYEQYF
CDR3nt: TGCGCCAGCAGCTTACTGGACAGTAGTGCCTACGAGCAGTACTTC
d_gene: .
abundance: .
j_gene: TRBJ2-7
v_gene: TRBV5-1

CDR3aa: CASTKRDLTDTQYF
CDR3nt: TGTGCCAGCACTAAGCGGGACCTCACAGATACGCAGTATTTT
d_gene: TRBD2
abundance: .
j_gene: TRBJ2-3
v_gene: TRBV6-1

CDR3aa: CASSLRGTGVQPQHF
CDR3nt: TGTGCCAGCAGCTTGCGCGGGACAGGGGTTCAGCCCCAGCATTTT
d_gene: TRBD1
abundance: few
j_gene: TRBJ1-5
v_gene: TRBV5-6

CDR3aa: CSVAGLAGGQNNEQFF
CDR3nt: TGCAGCGTCGCCGGACTAGCGGGAGGGCAAAACAATGAGCAGTTCTTC
d_gene: TRBD2
abundance: .
j_gene: TRBJ2-1
v_gene: TRBV29-1

CDR3aa: CASSPRQGRAYEQYF
CDR3nt: TGTGCCAGCAGCCCTAGACAGGGTAGAGCCTACGAGCAGTACTTC
d_gene: TRBD1
abundance: medium-sized
j_gene: TRBJ2-7
v_gene: TRBV4-2

CDR3aa: CATTRSGQETQYF
CDR3nt: TGTGCCACCACAAGGAGCGGTCAAGAGACCCAGTACTTC
d_gene: .
abundance: .
j_gene: TRBJ2-5
v_gene: TRBV7-2

CDR3aa: CASSAIGGAGANVLTF
CDR3nt: TGTGCCAGCAGCGCCATAGGGGGCGCTGGGGCCAACGTCCTGACTTTC
d_gene: TRBD1
abundance: .
j_gene: TRBJ2-6
v_gene: TRBV9

CDR3aa: CASSRDSTPNTEAFF
CDR3nt: TGTGCCAGCAGCCGGGACTCCACCCCTAACACTGAAGCTTTCTTT
d_gene: .
abundance: .
j_gene: TRBJ1-1
v_gene: TRBV7-9

CDR3aa: CASSESGGAEETQYF
CDR3nt: TGTGCCAGCAGCGAGAGCGGGGGGGCCGAAGAGACCCAGTACTTC
d_gene: TRBD2
abundance: once
j_gene: TRBJ2-5
v_gene: TRBV9

CDR3aa: CASSQEFRANYGYTF
CDR3nt: TGTGCCAGCAGCCAAGAATTCAGGGCAAACTATGGCTACACCTTC
d_gene: .
abundance: .
j_gene: TRBJ1-2
v_gene: TRBV7-2

CDR3aa: CASSWGLAGPGTGELFF
CDR3nt: TGTGCCAGCAGCTGGGGACTAGCGGGCCCCGGAACCGGGGAGCTGTTTTTT
d_gene: TRBD2
abundance: few
j_gene: TRBJ2-2
v_gene: TRBV7-9

CDR3aa: CASSSFTGTDYGYTF
CDR3nt: TGCGCCAGCAGCTCCTTCACCGGGACAGACTATGGCTACACCTTC
d_gene: TRBD1
abundance: few
j_gene: TRBJ1-2
v_gene: TRBV5-1

CDR3aa: CASTLAGGEQYF
CDR3nt: TGTGCCAGCACACTAGCGGGAGGCGAGCAGTACTTC
d_gene: TRBD2
abundance: .
j_gene: TRBJ2-7
v_gene: TRBV6-1

CDR3aa: CASSLGGSLNYEQYF
CDR3nt: TGTGCCAGCAGTTTGGGGGGATCCCTCAACTACGAGCAGTACTTC
d_gene: .
abundance: few
j_gene: TRBJ2-7
v_gene: TRBV27

CDR3aa: CASSYKSSYEQYF
CDR3nt: TGTGCCAGCAGTTACAAGAGCTCCTACGAGCAGTACTTC
d_gene: .
abundance: once
j_gene: TRBJ2-7
v_gene: TRBV6-6

CDR3aa: CASSESCPDISYEQYF
CDR3nt: TGCGCCAGCAGTGAGTCGTGCCCGGACATCTCCTACGAGCAGTACTTC
d_gene: .
abundance: many
j_gene: TRBJ2-7
v_gene: TRBV10-1